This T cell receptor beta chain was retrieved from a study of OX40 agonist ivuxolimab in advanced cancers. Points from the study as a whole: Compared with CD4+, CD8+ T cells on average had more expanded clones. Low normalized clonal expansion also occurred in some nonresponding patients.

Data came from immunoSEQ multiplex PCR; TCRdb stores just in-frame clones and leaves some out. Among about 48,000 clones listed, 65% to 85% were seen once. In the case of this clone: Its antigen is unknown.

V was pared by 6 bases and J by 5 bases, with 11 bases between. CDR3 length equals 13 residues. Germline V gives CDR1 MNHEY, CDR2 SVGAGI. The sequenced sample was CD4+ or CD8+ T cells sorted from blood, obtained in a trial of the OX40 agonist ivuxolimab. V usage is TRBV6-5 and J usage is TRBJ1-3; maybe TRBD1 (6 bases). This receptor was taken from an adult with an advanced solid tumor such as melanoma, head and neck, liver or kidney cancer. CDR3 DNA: TGTGCCAGCAGCGCGACAGGCCGAAACACCATATATTTT. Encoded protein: CASSATGRNTIYF.